This T cell receptor beta chain was identified during a study of cytomegalovirus exposure and HLA in healthy donors (dated by TCRdb to about 2017). For the wider study: According to an earlier analysis of 587 of the donors, 150 million to 200 million T cells yielded over 100 million unique TCR beta sequences and 276 Gb of sequence data. Roughly 300 gigabases of sequencing data and 75 million to 85 million unique TCR sequences made up an early release that covered approximately 700 HLA-typed donors. Of the roughly 400 genotyped donors, approximately 82% fell in the genetic ancestry cluster associated with self-reported Caucasian donors. The study aimed to test whether signatures of past pathogen exposure could be identified by cataloging public T cell receptors. Using immunosequencing, the study profiled T cell repertoires from 640 or so subjects and related those repertoires to cytomegalovirus serostatus. Along with the roughly 670-subject first cohort, a separate validation cohort of 120 different subjects was used. To predict cytomegalovirus infection status, the study combined high-throughput TCR immunosequencing, statistical association of individual TCRs with disease status, and machine learning. A later analysis re-examined previously published TCR beta repertoires from several hundred donors and added high-resolution HLA genotyping to investigate patterns of TCR occurrence. Rather than using new phenotypic data, the later analysis identified candidate immune exposures from TCR beta sequences and from how often those sequences occurred across donors. In an earlier analysis of several hundred of the donors, high-throughput TCR beta sequencing was used to judge whether each TCR beta V gene segment behaved as functional or pseudogenic. Donor age, sex, ethnicity and CMV serostatus were compiled alongside the repertoire data. A later genetic analysis took genome-wide SNP genotypes for about 55% of the roughly 670 donors and used that subset as a discovery cohort. Every discovery cohort repertoire had been produced on one sequencing platform. Class I and class II HLA loci were covered by the typing at four-digit resolution. The number of typed donors differed by locus: 629-630 for A, B, C, DRB1 and DQB1; approximately 520 for DQA1; around 580 for DPA1; and around 450 for DPB1. Four to six DR-DQ haplotypes were handled as single units for association and clustering because linkage in the cohort was strong. On average, 235,054 unique TCR beta nucleotide sequences were sequenced per donor among 300 to 500 genotyped donors of the cohort, with 15% to 20% of those sequences being non-productive.

Library creation used the immunoSEQ multiplex PCR assay. A mixture of 60 forward primers for TCR Vbeta segments and 13 reverse primers for TCR Jbeta segments was used in the multiplex PCR. The CDR3 region of rearranged TCR beta genes was amplified from genomic DNA with a multiplex PCR assay. The amplified TCR beta libraries were sequenced on the Illumina HiSeq System as 87-base-pair reads. The authors' pipeline ran thus. A later analysis tallied roughly 76 million unique TCR beta chains across the 666 repertoires, and around 9.9 million of those chains were shared by two or more donors. Raw reads were error-corrected and collapsed into unique sequences with a nearest-neighbor algorithm that merged closely related sequences to remove PCR and sequencing errors. To assign V, D and J gene segments, CDR3 sequences were aligned to IMGT reference sequences. For a sequence to be retained, a match of at least six nucleotides was required to both a V gene segment and a J gene segment. A rearrangement was called productive if the CDR3 had no stop codons and remained in frame with V and J, and every other rearrangement was called non-productive. Following IMGT convention, CDR3 was defined as the stretch from the second conserved V-encoded cysteine up to the conserved J-encoded phenylalanine. The earlier analysis of about 590 of the donors excluded sequences that lacked an unambiguous match to a single V gene segment. An earlier analysis of over 450 of the donors classified V segments as functional when productive rearrangements were above 56.7% and as segregating when the standard deviation between donors was above 5%. A statistical classification framework was built for diagnosing cytomegalovirus status from the catalog of TCR beta chain sequences. In a later analysis, V and J genes were assigned by comparing TCR nucleotide sequences against IMGT/GENE-DB human TR gene sequences. Using the TCRdist pipeline, a later analysis assigned CDR3 sequences along with most-parsimonious VDJ recombination scenarios. A later analysis defined each TCR beta chain by its CDR3 amino acid sequence plus V-gene family, and excluded reads lacking a unique V-gene family. A later analysis removed 592 highly shared, low-generation-probability nucleotide sequences to deal with suspected cross-contamination and a sequencing artifact. In a later analysis, a clonal expansion index for each public chain was calculated from normalized within-repertoire ranks of inferred template counts. Generation probabilities in a later analysis came from a VDJ recombination model fitted to out-of-frame rearrangements, and those results were checked against IGoR. In a later analysis, TCR-TCR, TCR-HLA and TCR-CMV co-occurrence was scored with hypergeometric tests, and a repertoire-size bias correction was applied to TCR pairs. A later analysis estimated false discovery rates by permuting HLA or CMV assignments 20 times. In a later analysis, co-occurring TCRs were grouped with DBSCAN, and TCRdist sequence similarity was added when clustering was performed within HLA-allele-positive subsets. Repertoires with fewer than 30,000 or more than 120,000 public chains, plus five repertoires with anomalous nucleotide sharing, were excluded from co-occurrence clustering. The table was pulled from immuneACCESS by TCRdb, which kept in-frame rearrangements only. Such tables lose some clones; where checked, under half of the loss comes from unresolved V genes, and the rest has no known cause. Clonal size and the V and J genes are those of that table, whereas D and trimming came from the DNA. Recorded for this sample are 60,000 to 80,000 clones; around 73% of them occurred a single time. The ten largest account for around 3% of the sample.

V loses 0 bases at its end and J loses 2 bases; junction bases beyond the gene matches: 14. CDR1 and CDR2 (LGHNA, YNFKEQ) derive from the germline V gene. The CDR3 runs 22 residues from the cysteine to the phenylalanine. Here the CDR3 DNA is all that survives: 66 bases in frame from base 1. This clone was detected only a few times. Its specific antigen is unknown. No base quality values were provided; no much bigger clone lies one nucleotide off. Here is what the overall study found, with its caveats: In a later genetic analysis, fewer N-insertions in productive TCRs were reported among donors in an Asian-associated ancestry cluster than the approximately 670-donor mean. V-gene and J-gene trimming of TCR beta chains was associated with a missense DCLRE1C variant in a later genetic analysis, and the association was replicated in an independent cohort. A total of about 150 TCR beta chains were listed by the study as associated with cytomegalovirus. A later analysis found that TCR association rates varied across HLA loci, with DRB1 alleles showing the most associated TCRs and HLA-C alleles the fewest. Cytomegalovirus status was reported to be diagnosed by the classifier with high specificity and sensitivity in both the original and validation cohorts. An earlier analysis of some 590 of the donors showed that most TCR beta V segments appeared in productive rearrangements either about 87% or about 30% of the time, which broadly matched IMGT annotations. Only TCR beta chains were sequenced in this cohort, and the absence of alpha or paired-chain data limited detectable features. A cluster of highly shared sequence variants was judged likely to be a technical artifact of the sequencing pipeline. Because the 87-base-pair reads could not distinguish some IMGT-functional V segments, including TRBV6-2 and TRBV6-3, those segments were excluded. Because HLA typing was unavailable for some donors at each locus, only the typed subset was used in association tests. At a false discovery rate of 0.05, a later analysis linked 16,951 TCR beta sequences to specific HLA alleles. The presence/absence analyses assumed that sequencing depth was roughly uniform across donors, and that assumption may not be true. According to the authors, the approach could potentially be generalized to other disease states and immunological phenotypes. A later analysis reported that several top co-occurrence clusters appeared linked to parvovirus B19, influenza, CMV and Epstein-Barr virus. CMV serostatus was the only immune exposure information available for the cohort. A later analysis found that most CMV-associated TCR beta chains appeared HLA-restricted, with HLA associations seemingly driven largely by CMV exposure. Because counts were too low, seventeen rarely observed V segments, including chromosome 9 orphons, were left out of the earlier analysis of approximately 580 of the donors. Compared with equally common non-associated chains, HLA-associated TCR beta chains in a later analysis were more clonally expanded and had lower generation probabilities. Across donors, most TCR sequences were observed very rarely, whereas some public TCRs were present in many individuals. Three of the identified cytomegalovirus-associated TCR beta chains were confirmed in vitro to be specific for cytomegalovirus antigens. A further reported finding was that TCR beta sequences accurately predicted the HLA-A and HLA-B alleles for most subjects in the first cohort. Linkage disequilibrium might explain the correlated functional status among segregating V segments, but an unknown experimental factor could not be ruled out. When HLA alleles, especially DR and DQ, strongly co-occurred, TCR associations were difficult to assign to individual alleles.

The cohort consisted of hundreds of healthy bone marrow donors. At the time of sampling, all cohort members were nominally healthy, though unrecorded immune exposures were likely present. The donor was CMV seropositive and belonged to the group of some 290 seropositive cohort members. Each donor provided a peripheral blood sample, and peripheral blood mononuclear cells were used for TCR beta sequencing. The Qiagen DNeasy Blood Extraction Kit was used to extract genomic DNA from the blood cell samples. The chain is assembled from TRBV4-2 and TRBJ2-3; 16 central bases correspond to TRBD2. The source material was PBMCs. This sequence was found in a girl aged 5-17 years in good health and CMV-seropositive. The CDR3 region has the sequence CASSQDRVGGLAGGEVTDTQYF. The sequenced DNA is TGTGCCAGCAGCCAAGATAGGGTAGGGGGACTAGCGGGAGGGGAGGTCACAGATACGCAGTATTTT.